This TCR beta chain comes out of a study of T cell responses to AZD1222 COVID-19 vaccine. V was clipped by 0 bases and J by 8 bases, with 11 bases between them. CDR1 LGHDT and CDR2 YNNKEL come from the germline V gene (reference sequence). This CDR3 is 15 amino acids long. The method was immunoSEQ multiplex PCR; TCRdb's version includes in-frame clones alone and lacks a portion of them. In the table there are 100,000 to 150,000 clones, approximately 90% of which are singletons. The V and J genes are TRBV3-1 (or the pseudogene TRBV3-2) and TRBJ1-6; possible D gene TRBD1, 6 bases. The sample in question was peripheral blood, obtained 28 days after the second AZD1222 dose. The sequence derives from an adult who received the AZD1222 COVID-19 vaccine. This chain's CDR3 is CASSQDPQGYSPLHF. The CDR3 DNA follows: TGTGCCAGCAGCCAAGATCCACAGGGTTATTCACCCCTCCACTTT.